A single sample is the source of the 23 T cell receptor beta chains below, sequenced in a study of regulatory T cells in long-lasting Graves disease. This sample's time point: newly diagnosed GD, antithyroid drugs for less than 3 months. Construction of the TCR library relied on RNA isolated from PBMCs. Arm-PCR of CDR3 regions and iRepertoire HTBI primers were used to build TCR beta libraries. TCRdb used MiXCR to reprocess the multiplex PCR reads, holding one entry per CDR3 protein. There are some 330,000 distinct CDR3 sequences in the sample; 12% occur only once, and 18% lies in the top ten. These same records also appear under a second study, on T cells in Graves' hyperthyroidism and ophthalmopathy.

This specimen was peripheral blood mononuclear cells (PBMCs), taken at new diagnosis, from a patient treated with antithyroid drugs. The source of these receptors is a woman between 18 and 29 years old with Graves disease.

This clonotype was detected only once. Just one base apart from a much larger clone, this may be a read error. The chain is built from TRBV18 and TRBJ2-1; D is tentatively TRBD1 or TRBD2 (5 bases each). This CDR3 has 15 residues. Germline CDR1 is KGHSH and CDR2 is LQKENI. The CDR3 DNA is TGTGCCAGCAGCTTTCTGGGACGGGGATACAGTGAGCAGTTCTTC. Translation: CASSFLGRGYSEQFF.

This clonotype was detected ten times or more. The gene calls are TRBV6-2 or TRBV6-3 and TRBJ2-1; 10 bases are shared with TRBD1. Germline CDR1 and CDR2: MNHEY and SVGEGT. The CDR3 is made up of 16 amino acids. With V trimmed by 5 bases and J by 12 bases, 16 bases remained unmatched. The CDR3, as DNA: TGTGCCAGCAGTCCTCCGGGACAGGGGATATTACAGAGGCAGTTCTTC. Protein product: CASSPPGQGILQRQFF.

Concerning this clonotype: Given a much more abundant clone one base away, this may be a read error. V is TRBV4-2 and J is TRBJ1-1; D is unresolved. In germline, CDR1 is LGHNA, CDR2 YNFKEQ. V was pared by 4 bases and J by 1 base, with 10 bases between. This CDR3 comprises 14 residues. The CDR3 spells CASSPLQRNTEAFF. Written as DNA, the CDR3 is TGTGCCAGCAGCCCCCTTCAGCGGAACACTGAAGCTTTCTTT.

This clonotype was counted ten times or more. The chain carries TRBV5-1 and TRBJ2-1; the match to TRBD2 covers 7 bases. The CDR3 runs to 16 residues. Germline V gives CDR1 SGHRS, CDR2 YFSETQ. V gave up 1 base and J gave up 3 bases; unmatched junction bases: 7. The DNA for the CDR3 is TGCGCCAGCAGCTTGAGAAGCGGGGACTTCTACAATGAGCAGTTCTTC. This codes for CASSLRSGDFYNEQFF.

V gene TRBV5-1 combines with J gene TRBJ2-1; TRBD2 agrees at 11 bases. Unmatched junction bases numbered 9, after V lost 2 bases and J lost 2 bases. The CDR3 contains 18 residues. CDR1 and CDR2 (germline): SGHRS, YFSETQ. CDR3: CASSFPGTSGSAYNEQFF. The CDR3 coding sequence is TGCGCCAGCAGCTTCCCCGGGACTAGCGGTTCGGCCTACAATGAGCAGTTCTTC.

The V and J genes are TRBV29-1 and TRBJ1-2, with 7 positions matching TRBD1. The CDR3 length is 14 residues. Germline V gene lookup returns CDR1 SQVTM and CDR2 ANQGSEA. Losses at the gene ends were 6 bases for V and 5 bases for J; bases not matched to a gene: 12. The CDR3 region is CSVNGAGQLYGYTF. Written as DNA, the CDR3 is TGCAGCGTCAATGGGGCGGGACAGTTATATGGCTACACCTTC. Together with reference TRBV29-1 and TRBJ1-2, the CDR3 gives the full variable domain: SAVISQKPSRDICQRGTSLTIQCQVDSQVTMMFWYRQQPGQSLTLIATANQGSEATYESGFVIDKFPISRPNLTFSTLTVSNMSPEDSSIYLCSVNGAGQLYGYTFGSGTRLTVV.

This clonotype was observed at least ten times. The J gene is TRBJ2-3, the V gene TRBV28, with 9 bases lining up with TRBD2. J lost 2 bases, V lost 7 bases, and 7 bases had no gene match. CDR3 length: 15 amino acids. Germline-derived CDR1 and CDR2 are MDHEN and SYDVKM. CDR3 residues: CASTAGGRFTDTQYF. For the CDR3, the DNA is TGTGCCAGCACCGCGGGGGGGCGGTTCACAGATACGCAGTATTTT.

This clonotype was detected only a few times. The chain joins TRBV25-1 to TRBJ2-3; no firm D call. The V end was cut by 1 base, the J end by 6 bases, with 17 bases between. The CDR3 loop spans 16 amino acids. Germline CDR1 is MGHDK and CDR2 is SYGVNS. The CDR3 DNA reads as TGTGCCAGCAGTGAATCCCCATCGGGTTCTATCGATACGCAGTATTTT. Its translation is CASSESPSGSIDTQYF.

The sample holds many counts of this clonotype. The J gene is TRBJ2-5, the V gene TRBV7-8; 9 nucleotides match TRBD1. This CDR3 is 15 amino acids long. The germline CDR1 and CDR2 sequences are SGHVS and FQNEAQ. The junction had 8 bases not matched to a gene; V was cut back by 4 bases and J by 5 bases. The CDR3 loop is CASSSRTGVSETQYF. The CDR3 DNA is TGTGCCAGCAGCTCTCGGACAGGGGTTTCGGAGACCCAGTACTTC.

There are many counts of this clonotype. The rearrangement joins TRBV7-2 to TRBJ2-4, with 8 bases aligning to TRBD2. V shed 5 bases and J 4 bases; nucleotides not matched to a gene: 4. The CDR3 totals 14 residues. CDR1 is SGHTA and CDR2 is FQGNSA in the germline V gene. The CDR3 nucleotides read TGTGCCAGCAGCCGGGGGGGGTGGAAAAACATTCAGTACTTC. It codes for CASSRGGWKNIQYF.

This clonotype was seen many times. The CDR3 nucleotides are TGTGCCAGCTCACCACCAGAAATTAACTATGGCTACACCTTC. As protein: CASSPPEINYGYTF. The V and J genes are TRBV18 and TRBJ1-2; D call uncertain. Germline V gene data show CDR1 as KGHSH and CDR2 as LQKENI. The length of the CDR3 is 14 residues. Trimming took off 0 bases at V and 1 base at J, with 6 bases between the two ends.

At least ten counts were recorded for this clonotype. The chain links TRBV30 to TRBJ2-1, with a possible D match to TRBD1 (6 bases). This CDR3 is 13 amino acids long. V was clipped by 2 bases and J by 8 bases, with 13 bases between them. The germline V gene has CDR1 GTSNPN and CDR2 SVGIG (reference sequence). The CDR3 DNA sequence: TGTGCCTGGAGTTGGCTAGGGGGACATGAGCAGTTCTTC. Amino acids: CAWSWLGGHEQFF.

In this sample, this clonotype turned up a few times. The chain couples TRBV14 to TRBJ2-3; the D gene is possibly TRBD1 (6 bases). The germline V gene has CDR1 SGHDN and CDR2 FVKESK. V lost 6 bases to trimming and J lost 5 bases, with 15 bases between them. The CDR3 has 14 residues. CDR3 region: CASRPTTGLDTQYF. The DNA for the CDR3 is TGTGCCAGCAGACCGACGACAGGCTTAGATACGCAGTATTTT.

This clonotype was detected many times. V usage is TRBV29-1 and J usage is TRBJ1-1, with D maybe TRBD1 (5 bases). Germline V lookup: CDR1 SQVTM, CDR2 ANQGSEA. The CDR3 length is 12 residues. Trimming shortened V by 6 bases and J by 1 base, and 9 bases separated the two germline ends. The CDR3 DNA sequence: TGCAGCGTCTCCCAGGGGAACACTGAAGCTTTCTTT. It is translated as CSVSQGNTEAFF.

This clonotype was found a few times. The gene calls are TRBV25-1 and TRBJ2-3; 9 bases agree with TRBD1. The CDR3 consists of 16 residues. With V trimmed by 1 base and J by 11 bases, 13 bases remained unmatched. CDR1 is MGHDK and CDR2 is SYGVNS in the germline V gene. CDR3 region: CASSELGQGSPGGQYF. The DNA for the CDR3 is TGTGCCAGCAGTGAATTGGGACAGGGAAGTCCGGGGGGGCAGTATTTT.

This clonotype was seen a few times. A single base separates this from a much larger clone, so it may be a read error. The CDR3 DNA sequence: TGCGGTGCTAGATATTCTGGGACTAGCGGGAGGACATCCTACAATGAGCAGTTCTTC. Translating it yields CGARYSGTSGRTSYNEQFF. V is TRBV20-1 and J is TRBJ2-1; 15 bases are shared with TRBD2. CDR1 and CDR2 (germline): DFQATT, SNEGSKA (reference sequence). The CDR3 contains 19 residues.

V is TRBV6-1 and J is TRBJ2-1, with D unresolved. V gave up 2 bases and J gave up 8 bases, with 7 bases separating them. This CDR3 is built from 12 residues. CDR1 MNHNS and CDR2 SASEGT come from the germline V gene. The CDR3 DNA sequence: TGTGCCAGCAGTGAACCCGATTATGAGCAGTTCTTC. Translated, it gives CASSEPDYEQFF.

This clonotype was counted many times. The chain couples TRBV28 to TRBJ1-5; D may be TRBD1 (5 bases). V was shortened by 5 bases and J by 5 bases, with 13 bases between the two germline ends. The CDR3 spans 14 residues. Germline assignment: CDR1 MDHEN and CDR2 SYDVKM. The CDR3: CASSLRRGDQPQHF. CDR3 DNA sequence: TGTGCCAGCAGTCTGAGACGAGGGGATCAGCCCCAGCATTTT.

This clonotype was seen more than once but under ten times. The chain's CDR3 is CSVEGPTGPGHRSYEQYF. Here the CDR3 DNA reads TGCAGCGTTGAAGGACCGACAGGGCCGGGACACCGCTCCTACGAGCAGTACTTC. The genes are TRBV29-1 and TRBJ2-7, with TRBD1 matching 7 bases. CDR1 SQVTM and CDR2 ANQGSEA come from the germline V gene. Trimming took 1 base from V and 0 from J; bases not matched to a gene: 15. The CDR3 extends over 18 amino acids.

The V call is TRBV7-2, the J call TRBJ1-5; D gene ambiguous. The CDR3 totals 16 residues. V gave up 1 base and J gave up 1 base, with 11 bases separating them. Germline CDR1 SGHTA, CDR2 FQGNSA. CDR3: CASSLVFSASNQPQHF. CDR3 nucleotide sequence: TGTGCCAGCAGCTTAGTATTTAGTGCGAGCAATCAGCCCCAGCATTTT.

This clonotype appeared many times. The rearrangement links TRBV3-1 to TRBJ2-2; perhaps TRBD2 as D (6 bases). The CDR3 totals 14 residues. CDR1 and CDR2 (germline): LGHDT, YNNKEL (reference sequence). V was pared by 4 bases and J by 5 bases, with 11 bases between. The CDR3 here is CASSPRLVTGELFF. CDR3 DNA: TGTGCCAGCAGCCCAAGACTAGTGACCGGGGAGCTGTTTTTT.

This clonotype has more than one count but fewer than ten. The CDR3 is CASSRGLAGGPFDEQFF. The CDR3 nucleotides are TGTGCCAGCAGCCGGGGACTAGCGGGAGGGCCGTTCGATGAGCAGTTCTTC. The rearrangement joins TRBV5-8 to TRBJ2-1, with TRBD2 matching over 16 bases. The CDR3 contains 17 residues. Trimming at V came to 4 bases and at J to 8 bases, leaving 9 bases not matched to a gene. Germline CDR1 and CDR2: SGHTS and YDEGEE.

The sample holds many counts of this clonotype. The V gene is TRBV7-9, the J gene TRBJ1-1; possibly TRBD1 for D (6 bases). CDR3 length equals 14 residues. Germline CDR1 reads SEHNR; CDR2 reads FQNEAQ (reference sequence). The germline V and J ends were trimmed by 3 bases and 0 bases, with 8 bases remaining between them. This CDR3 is CASSFAGVNTEAFF. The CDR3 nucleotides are TGTGCCAGCAGCTTCGCAGGGGTGAACACTGAAGCTTTCTTT.